The rows below give T cell receptor beta chains drawn from one sample of a study of cytomegalovirus exposure and HLA in healthy donors. TCRdb's table, derived via immunoSEQ multiplex PCR, lists solely in-frame clones and lacks some. The sample includes around 65,000 clones, approximately 80% of them seen just once. Sequenced sample: PBMCs. The receptors stem from a girl under 18 in good health and CMV-seropositive. CDR3s include the opening cysteine and the closing phenylalanine or tryptophan. The D gene is left open where the match is weak. Size is stated for part of the rows, as once, few or many counts, or as a class when the clone is expanded.

DNA	CDR3	D	V	J	size
TGTGCCAGCAGCCGAGGACTAAATCAGCCCCAGCATTTT	CASSRGLNQPQHF	-	TRBV7-9	TRBJ1-5	-
TGTGCCAGCAGTTTCAAAGCGGGAGAATCGGCAGATACGCAGTATTTT	CASSFKAGESADTQYF	TRBD2	TRBV13	TRBJ2-3	-
TGCAGTCCGGGAAGGTATGAGCAGTTCTTC	CSPGRYEQFF	-	TRBV20-1	TRBJ2-1	-
TGTGCCAGCAGCGGCCAGAAACTGGGACTACACCTAGGCTCCTACAATGAGCAGTTCTTC	CASSGQKLGLHLGSYNEQFF	TRBD2	TRBV7-6	TRBJ2-1	-
TGTGCCAGCAGTGCCCTTGGAAGCGGTTATAGCAATCAGCCCCAGCATTTT	CASSALGSGYSNQPQHF	-	TRBV6-1	TRBJ1-5	-
TGTGCCAGCTCACCTACTAGCGAGGAGACCCAGTACTTC	CASSPTSEETQYF	TRBD2	TRBV18	TRBJ2-5	-
TGCAGCGTTGGCCCCTTGACAGGCCACGAGCAGTACTTC	CSVGPLTGHEQYF	-	TRBV29-1	TRBJ2-7	-
TGTGCCAGCAGGGCAACACAGGATACGCAGTATTTT	CASRATQDTQYF	-	TRBV6-5	TRBJ2-3	-
TGTGCCATCAGTGACAGGGTTGCCACTGAAGCTTTCTTT	CAISDRVATEAFF	-	TRBV10-3	TRBJ1-1	few
TGCAGCGCCGGACAGGGTGGCAATCAGCCCCAGCATTTT	CSAGQGGNQPQHF	TRBD1	TRBV29-1	TRBJ1-5	-
TGTGCCAGCAGCTTGGCCAGTTCCTATGGCTACACCTTC	CASSLASSYGYTF	-	TRBV7-2	TRBJ1-2	few
TGCGCCAGCAGCCAAGTAACAGGGGGGGGCTACACCTTC	CASSQVTGGGYTF	TRBD1	TRBV4-1	TRBJ1-2	-
TGCAGCGTTTGGACGGGAGGGAACACCGGGGAGCTGTTTTTT	CSVWTGGNTGELFF	TRBD2	TRBV29-1	TRBJ2-2	-
TGCGCCAGCAGCGCAGGAACTTCGAATTCACCCCTCCACTTT	CASSAGTSNSPLHF	-	TRBV5-1	TRBJ1-6	once
TGTGCCAGCAGCGTCGCGGGAACCTACAATGAGCAGTTCTTC	CASSVAGTYNEQFF	-	TRBV9	TRBJ2-1	few
TGTGCCAGCTCACCCGGACAGGAGGAACCCCAGCATTTT	CASSPGQEEPQHF	TRBD1	TRBV18	TRBJ1-5	few
TGTGCCAGCAGCTTGGAGGGGTACGCGGGAGATGAGCAGTTCTTC	CASSLEGYAGDEQFF	TRBD2	TRBV5-4	TRBJ2-1	-
TGTGCCAGCAGCCTCGGACAGGAATCGGGTTACGAGCAGTACTTC	CASSLGQESGYEQYF	TRBD1	TRBV27	TRBJ2-7	-
TGTGCCTGTCAGGTGCAGGGCAACTATGGCTACACCTTC	CACQVQGNYGYTF	-	TRBV28	TRBJ1-2	-
TGTGCCAGCAGCTTGGACTCTCCCTCTGGAAACACCATATATTTT	CASSLDSPSGNTIYF	-	TRBV7-9	TRBJ1-3	-